This T cell receptor beta chain was found in a study of cytomegalovirus exposure and HLA in healthy donors. Study conclusions and caveats: In a later analysis, a missense DCLRE1C variant was linked to TCR beta V- and J-gene trimming. In a later analysis, most CMV-associated TCR beta chains appeared HLA-restricted.

The germline gives CDR1 SGDLS, CDR2 YYNGEE. V trimming: 2 bases; J trimming: 5 bases; junction bases outside the gene matches: 2. The CDR3 covers 14 residues. This clone showed up just once. Antigen specificity is unknown. The PCR made use of 60 Vbeta and 13 Jbeta primers. TCRdb keeps only in-frame clones here, not all; method: immunoSEQ multiplex PCR. The data show around 120,000 clones, 70% to 85% seen once. The TCR originated in a boy younger than 10 in good health and CMV-seronegative. Specimen: PBMCs. The chain recombines TRBV9 with TRBJ1-2, with TRBD1 matching over 11 bases. DNA for the CDR3: TGTGCCAGCAGCGTCGGGACAGGGGGATATGGCTACACCTTC. Translated: CASSVGTGGYGYTF.